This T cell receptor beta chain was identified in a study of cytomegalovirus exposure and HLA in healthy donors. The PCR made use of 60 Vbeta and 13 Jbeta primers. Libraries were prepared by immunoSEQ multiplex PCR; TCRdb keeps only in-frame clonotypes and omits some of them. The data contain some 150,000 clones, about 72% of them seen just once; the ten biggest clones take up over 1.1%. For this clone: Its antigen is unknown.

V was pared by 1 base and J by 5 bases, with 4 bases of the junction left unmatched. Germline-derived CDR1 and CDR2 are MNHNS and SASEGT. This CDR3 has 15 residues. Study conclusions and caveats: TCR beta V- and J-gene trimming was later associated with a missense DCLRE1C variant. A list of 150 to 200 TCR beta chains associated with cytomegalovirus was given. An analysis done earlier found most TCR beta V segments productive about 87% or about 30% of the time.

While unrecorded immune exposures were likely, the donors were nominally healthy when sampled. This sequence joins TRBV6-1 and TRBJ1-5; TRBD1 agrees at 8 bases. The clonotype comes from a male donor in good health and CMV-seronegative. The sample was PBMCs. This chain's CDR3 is CASSEGQGWYQPQHF. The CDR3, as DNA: TGTGCCAGCAGTGAAGGACAGGGGTGGTATCAGCCCCAGCATTTT.